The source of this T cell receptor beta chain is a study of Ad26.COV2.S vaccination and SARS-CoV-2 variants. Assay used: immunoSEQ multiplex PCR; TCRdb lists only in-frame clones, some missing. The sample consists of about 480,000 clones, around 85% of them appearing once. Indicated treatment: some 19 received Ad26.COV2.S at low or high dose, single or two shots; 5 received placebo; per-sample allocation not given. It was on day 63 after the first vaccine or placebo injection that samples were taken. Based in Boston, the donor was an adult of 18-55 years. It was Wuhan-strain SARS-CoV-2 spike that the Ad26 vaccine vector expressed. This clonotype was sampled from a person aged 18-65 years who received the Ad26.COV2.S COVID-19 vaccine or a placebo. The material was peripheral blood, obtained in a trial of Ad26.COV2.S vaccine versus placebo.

The CDR3 sequence is CASSYQTRSNQPQHF. The CDR3 nucleotides are TGTGCCAGCAGTTACCAGACTCGAAGCAATCAGCCCCAGCATTTT. This chain uses TRBV6-2 or TRBV6-3 with TRBJ1-5; D ambiguous. CDR1 and CDR2 (germline): MNHEY, SVGEGT. The CDR3 consists of 15 residues. Trimming left V 2 bases short and J 1 base short, with 9 bases between.